This T cell receptor (beta chain) is from a study of PD-L1 blockade in urothelial cancer. Overall study: The researchers analyzed blood 3 weeks (second dose) and 6 weeks after treatment start.

Each individual provided 1 to 8 samples (taken pretreatment and on-treatment). The V gene lost 1 base and the J gene lost 4 bases, with 10 bases spanning the gap. In germline, CDR1 is MDHEN, CDR2 SYDVKM. CDR3 length equals 14 residues. In each PCR, synthetic TCR analog templates were spiked in. TCRdb's copy holds only in-frame clones and misses some; the assay was immunoSEQ multiplex PCR. The data hold about 88,000 clones, with 90% to 95% observed a single time. The chain carries TRBV28 and TRBJ1-2; D possibly corresponds to TRBD1 (6 bases). The sequence derives from a man aged 55 to 70 with urothelial cancer. Material: PBMCs, obtained around atezolizumab (anti-PD-L1) treatment. The CDR3 loop reads CASSLSQGSYGYTF. The CDR3 DNA is TGTGCCAGCAGTTTATCTCAGGGGAGCTATGGCTACACCTTC.